This T cell receptor (beta chain) comes out of a study of shared clonotypes between healthy human individuals (dated by TCRdb to 2020 to 2022). Background on the whole study: Two women and a few men aged 18 to 49 years were included in the cohort. For each donor, CD4 naive and CD4 memory were each run on three plates, CD8 naive on two plates, and CD8 memory on one plate. To estimate repertoire size and how much clonotype sharing occurs between individuals, the study deeply sequenced the blood TCR repertoires of five healthy adults. Libraries were prepared and TCR repertoires were sequenced by different laboratories using diverse techniques, in order to increase sequencing depth and limit assay-specific biases. Each donor's leukapheresis produced roughly between roughly 0.85 and 9.5 billion PBMCs.

V is reduced by 0 bases and J by 3 bases, leaving a spacing of 14 bases between them. The CDR3 holds 16 amino acids from the cysteine to the phenylalanine. The read is trimmed to its CDR3 DNA, 48 bases read in frame from base 1. Per the germline V gene, LGHNA is the CDR1 and YNFKEQ is the CDR2. Using the deep immunoSEQ assay, multiplex PCR amplified TCR CDR3 regions from genomic DNA. For each cell subset, the extracted genomic DNA was distributed evenly across all wells of several immunoSEQ 96-well plates, and each plate served as one replicate. Each replicate PCR for sorted subsets received around 0.2 ug genomic DNA, equal to about 29,000 T cell genomes. Purified libraries were quantified with a Qubit 3.0 fluorometer, sized on a Bioanalyzer 2100, and re-quantified with the KAPA Library Quantification kit. Each immunoSEQ 96-well plate was sequenced on its own single-read 150-cycle Illumina NextSeq 550 flow cell. The paper's data handling went like this. The immunoSEQ output contained only junctional sequences without quality scores, so filtering could not match that applied to full-length reads. Sequences were annotated with PyIR, a Python wrapper for IgBLAST v1.9, and V/J genes and CDR3 were assigned using IMGT germline references. Reads with weak V/J assignments (E-value above 1e-6), missing CDR3, stop codons, out-of-frame junctions, or ambiguous translated residues were removed. V3J clonotypes were defined as sequences sharing the same inferred V gene, J gene, and CDR3 amino acid sequence. To compute the percentage overlap between repertoires, the number of shared unique clonotypes was divided by the size of the smaller repertoire. RTK rarefaction, the Chao1 estimator, and Recon v2.1 estimates of unobserved clonotypes were used to assess repertoire richness. OLGA was used to compute generation probabilities for all TCRbeta clonotypes that the gDNA method yielded from a handful of donors. The immuneACCESS repertoire file appears here via TCRdb, limited to in-frame rearrangements. These files lack a portion of the clones; in checked studies, under half of the deficit traces to unresolved V genes, and the cause of the others is not known. V, J and clone size are taken as reported in that table, and D and trimming were inferred from the DNA itself. The sample table contains fewer than 850,000 clones; only one count was recorded for about 97% of them. The ten largest clonotypes hold about 0.22% of the sample.

What the work shows at the level of the full study, not this receptor alone: Pairwise subsampling indicated that sequencing depth was expected to affect the degree of clonotype sharing among donors. Estimated clonotype richness was generally larger for naive than for memory subsets. Sampling was restricted to blood, and TCR repertoires in tissues likely differ from the TCR repertoires found in blood. Even with the large sequencing depth, rarefaction of the sorted-subset datasets indicated that sequencing was incomplete. Because the study included a small number of donors, the genetic and exposure-history diversity represented was limited. Sharing across several donors was observed for around 5% of naive CD4, 3% to 3.5% of naive CD8, roughly 2.4% of memory CD4, and less than 0.45% of memory CD8 clonotypes. Higher generation probabilities were observed for clonotypes shared by all four sorted-subset donors than for non-shared clonotypes.

A remark on this clone: Its antigen is not yet known. Per-base qualities were not stored, and no clone one base away is much larger.

CD8 naive samples were CD45RO-negative cells positively selected for CCR7, giving a CD45RA+CCR7+ population that excluded TemRA cells. Donors were healthy HIV-negative adults with no recently reported acute infections or vaccinations. Every donor was a Caucasian adult residing in Nashville, Tennessee, USA. Blood was obtained by leukapheresis, after which PBMCs were separated by Ficoll-Histopaque density gradient centrifugation and cryopreserved in liquid nitrogen vapor phase. Analytical flow cytometry was used to check the purity and quantity of every magnetically sorted T cell population. From each sorted fraction, genomic DNA was isolated and quantified by UV absorbance on a Nanodrop 2000c.

The specimen sequenced was naive CD8+ T cells sorted from blood. Taken with the paper, the label for cell subset or site translates to: CD45RA+CCR7+. This TCR was sampled from a man aged 30-40 years in good health. The rearranged segments are TRBV4-2 and TRBJ2-5, with TRBD2 as a weak D call on 5 bases. The nucleotide sequence reads as follows: TGTGCCAGCAGCCAAGATGGAGGACGGAAGAAAGAGACCCAGTACTTC. Its protein reads: CASSQDGGRKKETQYF.